These T cell receptor beta chains were read from a single sample in a study of tumor and adjacent non-tumor tissue in lung cancer. TCRdb fed the multiplex PCR reads into MiXCR, producing one record per CDR3 protein. The table lists approximately 100,000 distinct CDR3 sequences, 65% of them singletons, with approximately 19% in the top ten. The material sequenced was distant non-tumor lung tissue. These receptors all come from a man aged 25-45 years with non-small cell lung cancer. CDR3s include the opening cysteine and the closing phenylalanine or tryptophan. A D gene is named only where the DNA matches it firmly. Not all rows give a size; the values are once, few, many and, for expanded clones, a class.

j_gene: TRBJ2-2; d_gene: NA; abundance: few; v_gene: TRBV11-2; CDR3nt: TGTGCCAGCAGCTTAGTCGACCGGGGCAGCAGCACCGGGGAGCTGTTTTTT; CDR3aa: CASSLVDRGSSTGELFF
j_gene: TRBJ1-2; d_gene: NA; abundance: many; v_gene: TRBV12-3/TRBV12-4; CDR3nt: TGTGCCAGCAGTTTAGTAGTAGGCTATGGCTACACCTTC; CDR3aa: CASSLVVGYGYTF
j_gene: TRBJ2-3; d_gene: NA; abundance: NA; v_gene: TRBV5-1; CDR3nt: TGCGCCAGCAGCCTCCAGGGCGGGGGCACAGATACGCAGTATTTT; CDR3aa: CASSLQGGGTDTQYF
j_gene: TRBJ2-3; d_gene: TRBD2; abundance: NA; v_gene: TRBV6-4; CDR3nt: TGTGTCAGCAGTGACTCAAGCGGGAGGTCGGATACGCAGTATTTT; CDR3aa: CVSSDSSGRSDTQYF
j_gene: TRBJ2-2; d_gene: TRBD2; abundance: NA; v_gene: TRBV6-2/TRBV6-3; CDR3nt: TGTGCCAGCAGTTACCCAACTAGCGGGGCCGGGGAGCTGTTTTTT; CDR3aa: CASSYPTSGAGELFF
j_gene: TRBJ2-3; d_gene: TRBD2; abundance: NA; v_gene: TRBV6-6; CDR3nt: TGTGCCCGTGGACTAGCGGGGCCCAACACAGATACGCAGTATTTT; CDR3aa: CARGLAGPNTDTQYF
j_gene: TRBJ1-2; d_gene: TRBD1; abundance: NA; v_gene: TRBV20-1; CDR3nt: TGCAGTACTAGAGACTCCACAGGGGATGGCTACACCTTC; CDR3aa: CSTRDSTGDGYTF
j_gene: TRBJ2-7; d_gene: NA; abundance: few; v_gene: TRBV11-2; CDR3nt: TGTGCCAGCAGCTTAGATCGGGGAAACGAGCAGTACTTC; CDR3aa: CASSLDRGNEQYF
j_gene: TRBJ1-1; d_gene: NA; abundance: once; v_gene: TRBV19; CDR3nt: TGTGTCAGTAGTATGGCGGGGAACACTGAAGCTTTCTTT; CDR3aa: CVSSMAGNTEAFF
j_gene: TRBJ2-5; d_gene: NA; abundance: NA; v_gene: TRBV11-2; CDR3nt: TGTGCCATCAGCCCGGCGGCGGTGCAAGAGACCCAGTACTTC; CDR3aa: CAISPAAVQETQYF
j_gene: TRBJ2-1; d_gene: NA; abundance: NA; v_gene: TRBV6-2/TRBV6-3; CDR3nt: TGTGCCAGCGAGGACTTACAGATTATGGATGAGCAGTTCTTC; CDR3aa: CASEDLQIMDEQFF
j_gene: TRBJ2-7; d_gene: NA; abundance: NA; v_gene: TRBV10-3; CDR3nt: TGTGCCATCAACACCCGGGATTCAGCGAAGTCCGAGGAGTACTTC; CDR3aa: CAINTRDSAKSEEYF
j_gene: TRBJ1-6; d_gene: NA; abundance: large; v_gene: TRBV11-1; CDR3nt: TGTGCCAGCAGCGCCGACACTTATAATTCACCCCTCCACTTT; CDR3aa: CASSADTYNSPLHF
j_gene: TRBJ2-1; d_gene: TRBD1; abundance: few; v_gene: TRBV5-5; CDR3nt: TGTGCCAGCAGTACAGGGGTAGTGATATATAATGAGCAGTTATTC; CDR3aa: CASSTGVVIYNEQLF
j_gene: TRBJ1-6; d_gene: TRBD1; abundance: NA; v_gene: TRBV11-2; CDR3nt: TGTGCCAGCAGCTTGACCTCCGGGACAGGGGATTCACCCGTCCACTTT; CDR3aa: CASSLTSGTGDSPVHF
j_gene: TRBJ1-1; d_gene: NA; abundance: NA; v_gene: TRBV6-5; CDR3nt: TGTGCCAGCAGTCTCGGACGCATGAACATTGAAACTTTCTTT; CDR3aa: CASSLGRMNIETFF
j_gene: TRBJ2-3; d_gene: NA; abundance: NA; v_gene: TRBV11-2; CDR3nt: TGTGCCAGCACCCACGGTGGGGGCGATAAGCAGTATTTT; CDR3aa: CASTHGGGDKQYF
j_gene: TRBJ2-6; d_gene: NA; abundance: NA; v_gene: TRBV4-1; CDR3nt: TGCGCCAGCAGCCATGGAGGAGCCCCCTCTGGGGCCAACGTCCTGACTTTT; CDR3aa: CASSHGGAPSGANVLTF
j_gene: TRBJ2-3; d_gene: NA; abundance: NA; v_gene: TRBV10-3; CDR3nt: TGTGCCATTAAACCGACAGGATCCACAGATACGCAGTATTTT; CDR3aa: CAIKPTGSTDTQYF
j_gene: TRBJ2-7; d_gene: NA; abundance: NA; v_gene: TRBV20-1; CDR3nt: TGCAGCGCTCTACAGCCTCCCTACGAGCAGTGCTTC; CDR3aa: CSALQPPYEQCF